This is a list of T cell receptor beta chains from one sample in a study of spatial heterogeneity in lung cancer. TCRdb used MiXCR to reprocess the 5' RACE reads, holding one entry per CDR3 protein. The table records roughly 80,000 distinct CDR3 sequences, roughly 8% of them present only once. Sample: PBMCs, taken at surgery. These TCRs come from a male donor with early-stage non-small cell lung cancer. The CDR3 runs from the conserved cysteine through the conserved F or W.

TRBJ2-6 | TRBV29-1 | 13 | CSVQGSGANVLTF
TRBJ2-4 | TRBV4-3 | 14 | CASSQGAGTDIQYF
TRBJ1-1 | TRBV7-2 | 15 | CASSPRRSMNTEAFF
TRBJ2-2 | TRBV20-1 | 13 | CSAGQGVPGELFF
TRBJ2-1 | TRBV5-1 | 16 | CASSLVEGGGYNEQFF
TRBJ2-5 | TRBV5-1 | 14 | CASSQGTQQETQYF
TRBJ2-6 | TRBV12-3/TRBV12-4 | 16 | CASSLHRGSGANVLTF
TRBJ2-3 | TRBV23-1 | 14 | CATRRAGGGDTQYF
TRBJ2-1 | TRBV6-1 | 16 | CASSESVGQGFNEQFF
TRBJ2-7 | TRBV27 | 11 | CASSRGIEQYF
TRBJ2-3 | TRBV28 | 13 | CASSSGSTDTQYF
TRBJ1-1 | TRBV6-5 | 11 | CASSQGQEAFF
TRBJ2-1 | TRBV5-1 | 18 | CASSSLPQLAQTYNEQFF
TRBJ1-6 | TRBV7-9 | 17 | CASRTTSDRAFNSPLHF
TRBJ1-2 | TRBV5-1 | 13 | CASSLTENYGYTF
TRBJ2-7 | TRBV29-1 | 14 | CSVTVVGYSYEQYF
TRBJ1-1 | TRBV19 | 12 | CASSIDRGEAFF
TRBJ2-1 | TRBV6-5 | 16 | CASSYTGLAGYNEQFF
TRBJ1-5 | TRBV7-9 | 16 | CASSSLGGIGNQPQHF
TRBJ2-7 | TRBV3-1 | 16 | CASSRTSGRGSYEQYF
TRBJ1-2 | TRBV20-1 | 15 | CSARDRRGANYGYTF
TRBJ2-1 | TRBV30 | 12 | CAWSVLAGRQFF
TRBJ2-3 | TRBV21-1 | 15 | CASNLRQEITDTQYF
TRBJ1-2 | TRBV10-3 | 15 | CAIKLQGPEDYGYTF
TRBJ1-1 | TRBV12-3/TRBV12-4 | 18 | CASSPEGRGLNMNTEAFF
TRBJ1-1 | TRBV6-2/TRBV6-3 | 17 | CASSYPGAGARGTEAFF
TRBJ2-7 | TRBV29-1 | 12 | CSVLTRTVEQYF
TRBJ1-6 | TRBV6-1 | 16 | CASSEDRGSYNSPLHF
TRBJ2-7 | TRBV18 | 13 | CASSPARTYEQYF
TRBJ2-2 | TRBV7-2 | 16 | CASSLAALAGTGELFF
TRBJ2-1 | TRBV20-1 | 15 | CSARDPGWEKNEQFF
TRBJ2-2 | TRBV12-3/TRBV12-4 | 12 | CASCEGAGELFF
TRBJ2-1 | TRBV5-1 | 17 | CASSFQVAGNSYNEQFF
TRBJ1-2 | TRBV19 | 18 | CASSNPPSAAGQLHGYTF
TRBJ2-1 | TRBV18 | 15 | CASSPASGYYNEQFF
TRBJ2-3 | TRBV9 | 14 | CASGTSGFTDTQYF
TRBJ2-7 | TRBV4-3 | 14 | CASSQGPAGDEQYF
TRBJ2-1 | TRBV27 | 15 | CASSLSVFSYNEQFF
TRBJ2-7 | TRBV5-1 | 13 | CASSYGARGEQYF
TRBJ2-5 | TRBV7-9 | 13 | CASSLEGVETQYF
TRBJ2-7 | TRBV5-4 | 15 | CASSPAGQGAYEQYF
TRBJ2-7 | TRBV7-2 | 16 | CASSLASGTGWDEQYF
TRBJ1-6 | TRBV20-1 | 13 | CSASRGGNSPLHF
TRBJ1-1 | TRBV4-1 | 14 | CASSQMQSDTEAFF
TRBJ2-1 | TRBV12-3/TRBV12-4 | 16 | CASSFRAGMTYNEQFF
TRBJ1-5 | TRBV6-2/TRBV6-3 | 16 | CASSYSSGVGNQPQHF
TRBJ2-1 | TRBV14 | 14 | CASHGLAIYNEQFF
TRBJ2-7 | TRBV19 | 15 | CASTTEAGTSYEQYF
TRBJ1-5 | TRBV30 | 14 | CAWSPASSNQPQHF